This TCR beta chain comes out of a study of monozygotic twins with inflammatory bowel disease. Study conclusions and caveats: Heterogeneous immunosuppressive treatment regimens may have introduced variability into patient repertoires.

Germline-derived CDR1 and CDR2 are SGHAT and FQNNGV. The CDR3 contains 17 residues. Total RNA isolation used whole blood (no T cell sorting was performed). A word on this clonotype: Its antigen is not known.

Template switching was used to attach UMIs, which incorporated a 6-nucleotide sample barcode. Using TCRalpha and TCRbeta cDNA, the researchers carried out two nested PCRs that lasted around 15 and 9 cycles. TCRdb re-called the 5' RACE reads; one entry per CDR3 protein, DNA not given. Its listing shows 200,000 to 250,000 distinct CDR3 sequences. This chain joins TRBV11-2 and TRBJ2-1; there is no DNA to check the TCRdb D call of TRBD2. The sample comprised blood. This clonotype originated in a human donor with ulcerative colitis or Crohn's disease, or a healthy co-twin of an affected twin (not recorded which). CDR3 in amino acids: CASSLVRADGAYNEEFF.